Listed below are T cell receptor beta chains from one sample, sequenced in a study of response to subunit inactivated influenza vaccine. TCRdb analysed the RT-PCR reads with MiXCR anew, one entry per CDR3 protein. The table includes some 150,000 distinct CDR3 sequences, more than 10% detected once. The same sample was also used in a study of T cells expressing NK-cell markers.

Sequencing was performed on CD8+ T cells sorted from PBMCs, taken about 12 days after vaccination. The receptor set was obtained from a man in his fifties or sixties who received an inactivated influenza vaccine. Each CDR3 is given with its conserved first and last residue. Each record gives: clone size, J gene, V gene, D gene, CDR3 protein, CDR3 DNA. D genes are given only for firm matches. A row's size may be missing; if present it is once, few, many or a size class.

few	TRBJ1-1	TRBV11-2	.	CASSLGGHAAFF	TGTGCCAGCAGCTTAGGGGGACATGCGGCTTTCTTT
.	TRBJ1-5	TRBV21-1	.	CASSGAASNQPQHF	TGTGCCAGCAGCGGGGCAGCAAGCAATCAGCCCCAGCATTTT
few	TRBJ2-5	TRBV20-1	.	CSASQDTDWQETQYF	TGCAGTGCAAGCCAGGACACGGATTGGCAAGAGACCCAGTACTTC
.	TRBJ2-2	TRBV5-1	.	CASIQNRNTGELFF	TGCGCCAGCATCCAAAACAGGAACACCGGGGAGCTGTTTTTT
few	TRBJ1-5	TRBV6-5	.	CASSYSNHILSPNQPQHF	TGTGCCAGCAGTTACTCGAATCACATTCTAAGCCCCAATCAGCCCCAGCATTTT
few	TRBJ2-1	TRBV6-2/TRBV6-3	TRBD2	CASSYPGNSGSDEQFF	TGTGCCAGCAGTTATCCCGGTAATAGCGGGAGTGATGAGCAGTTCTTC
few	TRBJ2-1	TRBV11-1	TRBD2	CASSSILRGLAVYNEQFF	TGTGCCAGCAGCTCAATCTTAAGGGGACTAGCGGTCTACAATGAGCAGTTCTTC
.	TRBJ1-1	TRBV9	.	CASSVLPGQNTEAFF	TGTGCCAGCAGCGTATTGCCAGGCCAGAACACTGAAGCTTTCTTT
many	TRBJ2-5	TRBV7-9	TRBD2	CASSTRDYRLQETQYF	TGTGCCAGCAGCACCCGGGACTACCGACTCCAAGAGACCCAGTACTTC
few	TRBJ2-7	TRBV18	.	CASSPRAYEQYF	TGTGCCAGCTCACCCCGGGCTTACGAGCAGTACTTC
.	TRBJ2-1	TRBV24-1	.	CATSDRASRGTSYNEQFF	TGTGCCACCAGTGACCGAGCTAGTCGGGGGACCTCCTACAATGAGCAGTTCTTC
.	TRBJ2-3	TRBV9	.	CASSPFPGRGTDTQYF	TGTGCCAGCAGCCCCTTCCCCGGGAGAGGCACAGATACGCAGTATTTT
.	TRBJ2-1	TRBV9	.	CASSVAQGSYNEQFF	TGTGCCAGCAGCGTAGCACAGGGCAGCTACAATGAGCAGTTCTTC
.	TRBJ2-1	TRBV7-7	TRBD2	CASSRMSGVSYNEQFF	TGTGCTAGCAGCAGAATGAGCGGGGTCTCCTACAATGAGCAGTTCTTC
few	TRBJ2-7	TRBV4-3	.	CASSQDYRPGSYEQYF	TGCGCCAGCAGCCAAGATTACCGACCCGGGTCCTACGAGCAGTACTTC
few	TRBJ2-5	TRBV29-1	TRBD2	CSVEGTSGRWGGQETQYF	TGCAGCGTTGAAGGGACTAGCGGGAGATGGGGGGGACAAGAGACCCAGTACTTC
few	TRBJ2-1	TRBV7-3	.	CASSLSTFGEQFF	TGTGCCAGCAGCTTATCTACGTTCGGTGAGCAGTTCTTC
.	TRBJ2-7	TRBV24-1	TRBD1	CATPSTGAFYEQYF	TGTGCCACCCCATCGACAGGGGCGTTTTACGAGCAGTACTTC
.	TRBJ2-3	TRBV5-1	.	CASSTLPSAYSTDTQYF	TGCGCCAGCAGCACCCTACCATCAGCTTATAGCACAGATACGCAGTATTTT
.	TRBJ2-1	TRBV28	.	CASTPWGPNEQFF	TGTGCCAGCACCCCCTGGGGTCCCAATGAGCAGTTCTTC
few	TRBJ2-7	TRBV6-5	.	CASSYSQGGTYEQYF	TGTGCCAGCAGTTACTCCCAGGGGGGAACCTACGAGCAGTACTTC
few	TRBJ2-7	TRBV4-3	.	CACRGGTAAYEQYF	TGCGCCTGCCGGGGCGGGACTGCGGCCTACGAGCAGTACTTC
.	TRBJ2-1	TRBV7-8	TRBD2	CASSLVGGGGPWQFF	TGTGCCAGCAGCTTAGTTGGCGGGGGGGGTCCATGGCAGTTCTTC
many	TRBJ2-7	TRBV7-6	TRBD1	CASSPRDRGSYEQYF	TGTGCCAGCAGCCCACGGGACAGGGGGTCATACGAGCAGTACTTC
.	TRBJ1-2	TRBV4-3	TRBD1	CASSQGDSEYGYTF	TGCGCCAGCAGCCAAGGGGACAGCGAATATGGCTACACCTTC
many	TRBJ1-1	TRBV12-3/TRBV12-4	.	CASSDNSRVAFF	TGTGCCAGCAGTGACAACTCTCGCGTAGCTTTCTTT
.	TRBJ2-7	TRBV4-1	TRBD1	CASSQTTGFYEQYF	TGCGCCAGCAGCCAAACGACAGGGTTCTACGAGCAGTACTTC
.	TRBJ2-1	TRBV14	.	CASSQETAPINEQFF	TGTGCCAGCAGCCAAGAGACTGCTCCTATCAATGAGCAGTTCTTC
many	TRBJ2-1	TRBV29-1	.	CSVEDQSPRIRGNEQFF	TGCAGCGTTGAAGATCAATCCCCACGTATAAGGGGGAATGAGCAGTTCTTC
.	TRBJ1-1	TRBV10-2	TRBD1	CASSDRTGMTEAFF	TGCGCCAGCAGTGACCGGACAGGGATGACTGAAGCTTTCTTT
many	TRBJ2-1	TRBV4-1	TRBD1	CASSPRGQGARNEQFF	TGCGCCAGCAGCCCAAGGGGACAGGGGGCGCGCAATGAGCAGTTCTTC
few	TRBJ2-7	TRBV4-1	TRBD1	CASSQYSGQGYEQYF	TGCGCCAGCAGTCAATACTCCGGACAGGGCTACGAGCAGTACTTC
many	TRBJ2-7	TRBV24-1	.	CATSDFLGYEQYF	TGTGCCACCAGTGATTTTCTTGGCTACGAGCAGTACTTC
few	TRBJ2-1	TRBV10-3	.	CAISAPYSPYNEQFF	TGTGCCATCAGTGCCCCCTATTCACCTTACAATGAGCAGTTCTTC
.	TRBJ2-1	TRBV28	TRBD2	CASSSTSGRATYNEQFF	TGTGCCAGCAGTTCGACTAGCGGGAGGGCCACCTACAATGAGCAGTTCTTC
few	TRBJ2-1	TRBV6-1	TRBD1	CASSPLTGGSEQFF	TGTGCCAGCAGTCCCTTGACAGGGGGCAGTGAGCAGTTCTTC
.	TRBJ2-1	TRBV5-1	.	CASSSLENEQFF	TGCGCCAGCAGCTCCCTAGAAAATGAGCAGTTCTTC
few	TRBJ2-7	TRBV12-3/TRBV12-4	.	CASSFVIYEQYF	TGTGCCAGCAGTTTTGTCATCTACGAGCAGTACTTC
few	TRBJ2-5	TRBV7-9	.	CASSLSRDQETQYF	TGTGCCAGCAGCTTAAGTAGGGACCAAGAGACCCAGTACTTC
.	TRBJ1-6	TRBV3-1	.	CASSEKYSYNSPLHF	TGTGCCAGCAGCGAGAAGTACTCCTATAATTCACCCCTCCACTTT